This TCR beta chain was captured by sequencing in a study of vaccination and CD4 T cells after COVID-19. Regarding treatment: roughly 11-day PBMC culture with coronavirus spike peptide pools or control peptides (ViraFEST assay). The unexposed donor provided CD4+ T cells, which were taken before the COVID-19 pandemic (2011-2018). Regarding the study as a whole: Median numbers of SARS-CoV-2-reactive clonotypes increased from approximately 23 to 38 (not a significant change).

This CDR3 is built from 14 residues. Germline values: CDR1 SNHLY, CDR2 FYNNEI. V trimming: 8 bases; J trimming: 5 bases; junction bases outside the gene matches: 11. Sequencing of the DNA from cultured CD4+ T cells was carried out with the Oncomine TCR Beta short-read assay. TCRdb reanalysed the PCR reads using MiXCR and keeps one entry per CDR3 protein. This table holds 6,900 or so distinct CDR3 sequences, 39% found once. A remark on this clonotype: Antigen unknown.

This sequence originates from a human donor in good health. Sequencing input: CD4+ T cells from blood, cultured in vitro. This chain links TRBV2 with TRBJ1-2; 7 bases match TRBD1. CDR3 DNA sequence: TGTGCCAGCCTAGACAGGGCCCTTTTATATGGCTACACCTTC. Translated: CASLDRALLYGYTF.